Listed here are 30 T cell receptor beta chains from one sample, sequenced in a study of Ad26.COV2.S vaccination and SARS-CoV-2 variants. The assay was immunoSEQ multiplex PCR, and TCRdb's table has in-frame clones only and misses some. Of about 400,000 clones in the sample, 80% to 90% were seen once. Regarding treatment: about 20 received Ad26.COV2.S at low or high dose, single or two shots; about 5 received placebo; per-sample allocation not given. Collection of samples fell on day 63 after the first vaccine or placebo injection. The sequences come from peripheral blood, collected in a trial of Ad26.COV2.S vaccine versus placebo. The receptors stem from a person between 18 and 59 years old who received the Ad26.COV2.S COVID-19 vaccine or a placebo.

The J gene is TRBJ1-1, the V gene TRBV6-5; no firm D call. The V and J ends lost 0 bases and 2 bases respectively, with 7 bases between them. CDR3 size: 14 residues. Germline lookup yields CDR1 MNHEY and CDR2 SVGAGI. CDR3 sequence reads: CASSYSLTNTEAFF. CDR3 sequence (DNA): TGTGCCAGCAGTTACTCCCTGACCAACACTGAAGCTTTCTTT.

V gene TRBV7-2 combines with J gene TRBJ2-5; TRBD2 matches at 12 bases. The CDR3 spans 17 residues. Per germline, CDR1 SGHTA and CDR2 FQGNSA. V lost 3 bases, J lost 5 bases, and 10 bases stayed unmatched. This chain's CDR3 is CASSFKSSGGAWETQYF. The CDR3 DNA sequence: TGTGCCAGCAGCTTCAAATCTAGCGGGGGGGCGTGGGAGACCCAGTACTTC.

This chain uses TRBV12-5 with TRBJ2-7, with 8 positions matching TRBD1. The trim removed 3 bases at V and 5 bases at J, leaving 3 bases unmatched. There are 13 residues in the CDR3. Germline assignment: CDR1 LGHNT and CDR2 FRNRAP. CDR3 region: CASGLGTGNEQYF. The DNA of the CDR3 is TGTGCTAGTGGTTTAGGGACAGGTAACGAGCAGTACTTC.

V is TRBV6-5 and J is TRBJ2-7; D is ambiguous. Trimming removed 7 bases from V and 3 bases from J, with 7 bases in between. The CDR3 consists of 11 residues. The germline gives CDR1 MNHEY, CDR2 SVGAGI. In nucleotides, the CDR3 is TGTGCCAGCACCGGCTTCTACGAGCAGTACTTC. Translated: CASTGFYEQYF.

Turning to this clone: This sample also contains other DNA sequences that code for the same CDR3. V gene TRBV5-1 combines with J gene TRBJ1-4; 9 nucleotides agree with TRBD1. Looked up from germline, CDR1 is SGHRS and CDR2 is YFSETQ. This CDR3 is built from 15 residues. The V segment lost 4 bases and the J segment 5 bases; nucleotides outside the gene matches: 6. The CDR3 bases are TGCGCCAGCAGCCAGGCCGGGACAGGGAATGAAAAACTGTTTTTT. Translated: CASSQAGTGNEKLFF.

This clone was seen a single time. CDR3 DNA: TGTGCCAGTAGCTGGCGGATGACTAGCGGGCCACACGAGCAGTACTTC. This codes for CASSWRMTSGPHEQYF. This chain connects TRBV19 to TRBJ2-7; TRBD2 aligns across 10 bases. Germline values: CDR1 LNHDA, CDR2 SQIVND (reference sequence). Unmatched junction bases numbered 13, after V lost 6 bases and J lost 5 bases. The CDR3 covers 16 residues.

The sample holds many counts of this clone. This chain connects TRBV6-2 or TRBV6-3 to TRBJ1-1; no reliable D call. CDR1 and CDR2 from the germline V gene are MNHEY and SVGEGT. Trimming stripped 4 bases from V and 4 bases from J, with 13 bases between. The CDR3 totals 14 residues. The CDR3 nucleotides read TGTGCCAGCAGTTCCCTCGCCTTGGCCACTGAAGCTTTCTTT. Its translation: CASSSLALATEAFF.

V usage is TRBV7-3 and J usage is TRBJ2-3, with D unresolved. Between the trimmed V and J ends, which lost 4 bases and 8 bases, there was a span of 10 bases. Germline V gives CDR1 SGHTA, CDR2 FQGTGA. This CDR3 has 12 residues. The CDR3 DNA reads as TGTGCCAGCAGCTCAAGTTCTGGTACGCAGTATTTT. It encodes CASSSSSGTQYF.

This clone was observed at least ten times. The chain combines TRBV3-1 (or the pseudogene TRBV3-2) with TRBJ1-2; D may be TRBD1 (5 bases). The CDR3 extends over 17 amino acids. Per the germline V gene, CDR1 is LGHDT and CDR2 is YNNKEL (reference sequence). V lost 3 bases, J lost 4 bases, and 21 bases lay in between. CDR3 DNA: TGTGCCAGCAGCCAGGATCTGGGATGGGGACTCCGCTATGGCTACACCTTC. Residues: CASSQDLGWGLRYGYTF.

V gene TRBV24-1 combines with J gene TRBJ1-2; D not certain. Trimming stripped 1 base from V and 5 bases from J, with 10 bases between. This CDR3 spans 14 amino acids. Germline-derived CDR1 and CDR2 are KGHDR and SFDVKD. CDR3 in DNA: TGTGCCACCAGTGATTTAAGTTCGGATTATGGCTACACCTTC. This gives the protein CATSDLSSDYGYTF.

This clone was counted only a few times. The chain employs TRBV6-1 and TRBJ1-6, with TRBD1 as a possible D gene (6 bases). The V and J ends lost 5 bases and 11 bases respectively, with 13 bases between them. Germline V gene data show CDR1 as MNHNS and CDR2 as SASEGT. CDR3 size: 13 residues. The CDR3 coding sequence is TGTGCCAGCAGTAACAGGGAGAATCCACCCCTCCACTTT. Its translation is CASSNRENPPLHF.

The V call is TRBV27, the J call TRBJ1-6; D is perhaps TRBD1 (5 bases). V was shortened by 2 bases and J by 12 bases, with 8 bases between the two germline ends. Germline V gives CDR1 MNHEY, CDR2 SMNVEV (reference sequence). The CDR3 is made up of 12 amino acids. CDR3 DNA: TGTGCCAGCAGTTTACCCGGGGGACCCCTCCACTTT. The encoded protein is CASSLPGGPLHF.

V gene TRBV12-3 or TRBV12-4 combines with J gene TRBJ1-2; TRBD1 agrees at 7 bases. Losses at the gene ends were 5 bases for V and 4 bases for J; bases not matched to a gene: 4. This CDR3 spans 13 amino acids. The DNA of the CDR3 is TGTGCCAGCAGTCCGCGACAGGGCTATGGCTACACCTTC. Protein sequence: CASSPRQGYGYTF.

This chain links TRBV15 with TRBJ2-1; D gene unclear. The V end was cut by 4 bases, the J end by 1 base, with 11 bases between. The CDR3 runs to 15 residues. Germline CDR1 is LNHNV and CDR2 is YYDKDF (reference sequence). CDR3 amino acids: CATSTSGGSYNEQFF. CDR3 coding DNA: TGTGCCACCAGCACTTCCGGCGGATCCTACAATGAGCAGTTCTTC.

The chain recombines TRBV25-1 with TRBJ2-5; perhaps TRBD1 as D (6 bases). CDR1 and CDR2 (germline): MGHDK, SYGVNS. V was shortened by 1 base and J by 4 bases, with 16 bases between the two germline ends. The CDR3 is 16 residues long. The CDR3 protein is CASSELRRGFGETQYF. In DNA, the CDR3 is TGTGCCAGCAGTGAATTAAGAAGGGGGTTTGGAGAGACCCAGTACTTC.

The V and J genes are TRBV29-1 and TRBJ1-3; D is unclear. Trimming left V 4 bases short and J 2 bases short, with 15 bases between. The CDR3 runs to 15 residues. CDR1 and CDR2 (germline): SQVTM, ANQGSEA. For the CDR3, the DNA is TGCAGCGTTGGGGGAACCGAGGGAGCTGGAAACACCATATATTTT. This codes for CSVGGTEGAGNTIYF.

The V call is TRBV12-3 or TRBV12-4, the J call TRBJ1-2; no firm D call. This CDR3 spans 13 amino acids. Trimming cost V 6 bases and J 1 base, with 9 bases left between them. In DNA form, the CDR3 reads TGTGCCAGCAGCAAGGAGATTAACTATGGCTACACCTTC. Protein sequence: CASSKEINYGYTF.

The chain carries TRBV24-1 and TRBJ2-7; D tentatively fits TRBD1 or TRBD2 (5 bases each). The CDR3 covers 17 residues. The V gene lost 4 bases and the J gene lost 1 base, with 19 bases spanning the gap. Germline V gives CDR1 KGHDR, CDR2 SFDVKD. The CDR3: CATSERIRDPGSYEQYF. The CDR3 region has the DNA TGTGCCACCAGTGAACGCATCCGGGACCCAGGGTCCTACGAGCAGTACTTC.

V gene TRBV24-1 combines with J gene TRBJ2-1, with D perhaps matching TRBD2 (6 bases). Germline CDR1 is KGHDR and CDR2 is SFDVKD. The CDR3 length is 14 residues. Trimming removed 6 bases at V and 6 bases at J, with 14 bases between. CDR3 sequence: CATSTPGASNEQFF. The CDR3 region has the DNA TGTGCCACCAGTACCCCGGGAGCCTCCAATGAGCAGTTCTTC.

The chain has TRBV25-1 and TRBJ2-3; 16 bases map to TRBD2. V gave up 8 bases and J gave up 2 bases; unmatched junction bases: 4. The germline gives CDR1 MGHDK, CDR2 SYGVNS. This CDR3 is 16 amino acids long. The CDR3 DNA reads as TGTGCCAGCGCCGGGACTAGCGGGAGGGCCACAGATACGCAGTATTTT. Translated: CASAGTSGRATDTQYF.

A few counts support this clone. CDR3 coding DNA: TGCGCCAGCAGTGAGCAAGGCGGGGACAATGAGCAGTTCTTC. This encodes CASSEQGGDNEQFF. The J gene is TRBJ2-1, the V gene TRBV10-1; a weak D match, TRBD2 (6 bases). The CDR3 is 14 residues long. Germline CDR1 WNHNN, CDR2 SYGVQD (reference sequence). V was clipped by 2 bases and J by 5 bases, with 10 bases between them.

This sequence joins TRBV4-3 and TRBJ2-1, with D perhaps TRBD2 (5 bases). The CDR3 extends over 16 amino acids. Trimming stripped 0 bases from V and 0 bases from J, with 9 bases between. Germline V lookup: CDR1 LGHNA, CDR2 YSLEER. CDR3 DNA sequence: TGCGCCAGCAGCCAAGACGGGGATAGCTCCTACAATGAGCAGTTCTTC. It codes for CASSQDGDSSYNEQFF.

About this clone itself: This CDR3 is also generated by other DNA sequences in the sample. The V call is TRBV5-1, the J call TRBJ2-5; 14 nucleotides align to TRBD2. The germline V gene has CDR1 SGHRS and CDR2 YFSETQ. V shed 2 bases and J 2 bases; nucleotides not matched to a gene: 11. CDR3 length equals 19 residues. CDR3: CASSFRLAGGPMGQETQYF. CDR3 DNA: TGCGCCAGCAGCTTTAGACTAGCGGGGGGGCCGATGGGGCAAGAGACCCAGTACTTC.

The rearrangement uses TRBV7-3 and TRBJ1-1, with 12 bases aligning to TRBD1. CDR1 SGHTA and CDR2 FQGTGA come from the germline V gene. There are 13 residues in the CDR3. V lost 5 bases and J lost 10; bases outside the gene matches: 5. In DNA, the CDR3 is TGTGCCAGCAGCCGGGGACAGGGGGCGAGAGCTTTCTTT. It specifies CASSRGQGARAFF.

This clone was picked up a small number of times. The V call is TRBV7-9, the J call TRBJ2-3; weak D call: TRBD2 (5 bases). Trimming left V 10 bases short and J 0 bases short, with 14 bases between. This CDR3 is built from 14 residues. The germline V gene encodes CDR1 SEHNR and CDR2 FQNEAQ (reference sequence). CDR3 loop: CATQPSGSTDTQYF. The CDR3 nucleotides read TGTGCCACCCAGCCCAGCGGAAGCACAGATACGCAGTATTTT.

This chain uses TRBV7-6 with TRBJ2-7; 8 bases match TRBD2. The CDR3 length is 17 residues. Trimming removed 0 bases from V and 2 bases from J; junction bases left unmatched: 9. CDR1 and CDR2 from the germline V gene are SGHVS and FNYEAQ. Here the CDR3 DNA reads TGTGCCAGCAGCTTAGCAAGGTGGAGCGGGGGCCCCTACGAGCAGTACTTC. This codes for CASSLARWSGGPYEQYF.

V gene TRBV18 combines with J gene TRBJ2-1; 7 nucleotides align to TRBD1. The V gene's germline CDR1 is KGHSH and CDR2 LQKENI. This CDR3 has 15 residues. V was pared by 6 bases and J by 0 bases, with 5 bases of the junction left unmatched. This CDR3 reads CASSPGTASYNEQFF. In nucleotides, the CDR3 is TGTGCCAGCTCCCCCGGGACAGCCTCCTACAATGAGCAGTTCTTC.

This clone was found once. The genes are TRBV2 and TRBJ2-7; maybe TRBD2 (5 bases). The CDR3 has 15 amino acids. V gave up 3 bases and J gave up 5 bases, with 17 bases separating them. CDR1 is SNHLY, CDR2 FYNNEI, per germline. The CDR3 sequence: CASSDVWLARHEQYF. In DNA, the CDR3 is TGTGCCAGCAGTGACGTTTGGCTAGCTCGCCACGAGCAGTACTTC.

V usage is TRBV19 and J usage is TRBJ2-1, with D perhaps matching TRBD2 (7 bases). This CDR3 is built from 16 residues. CDR1 and CDR2 from the germline V gene are LNHDA and SQIVND (reference sequence). V lost 3 bases, J lost 7 bases, and 19 bases lay in between. CDR3 sequence: CASSIGLGGAQNEQFF. In DNA, the CDR3 is TGTGCCAGTAGTATCGGGTTGGGGGGGGCCCAAAATGAGCAGTTCTTC. Together with reference TRBV19 and TRBJ2-1, the CDR3 gives the full variable domain: DGGITQSPKYLFRKEGQNVTLSCEQNLNHDAMYWYRQDPGQGLRLIYYSQIVNDFQKGDIAEGYSVSREKKESFPLTVTSAQKNPTAFYLCASSIGLGGAQNEQFFGPGTRLTVL.

This chain connects TRBV6-5 to TRBJ1-2, with D perhaps matching TRBD1 (6 bases). This CDR3 is 14 amino acids long. Germline V CDR1 and CDR2: MNHEY, SVGAGI. V was trimmed by 5 bases and J by 8 bases, leaving 18 bases between them. CDR3 residues: CASSRDGGGLGYTF. CDR3 bases: TGTGCCAGCAGTAGAGACGGAGGGGGATTGGGCTACACCTTC.